This T cell receptor beta chain derives from a study of human T cells and chemical hapten exposure. This clonotype has ten or more counts. TCRdb reprocessed the RACE reads via MiXCR and lists one record per CDR3 protein. This sample has 50,000 to 70,000 distinct CDR3 sequences; about 6% occur once, and the top ten carry under 4.5%. Time point meaning: healthy volunteer bleed at 6 weeks. The authors extracted total RNA from unfractionated whole blood. Germline V gene lookup returns CDR1 MDHEN and CDR2 SYDVKM. Trimming stripped 1 base from V and 6 bases from J, with 16 bases between. The CDR3 consists of 15 residues.

The sequence came from a female donor in good health. Some clones in this sample may be carry-over from other donors' samples. Specimen: whole blood. The V and J genes are TRBV28 and TRBJ2-7, with D perhaps matching TRBD2 (6 bases). The CDR3 nucleotides read TGTGCCAGCAGTTTATCTGGAGGGAATTCGGTCGAGCAGTACTTC. This gives the protein CASSLSGGNSVEQYF.